A single sample is the source of the 11 T cell receptor beta chains below, sequenced in a study of CD8+ T cells in alopecia areata. cDNA prepared by RNA extraction and subsequent reverse transcription served as the template for sequencing. Measured with immunoSEQ multiplex PCR; TCRdb has only the in-frame clones, and not every one. This table holds more than 200,000 clones, 67% found once. Sample: CD4+ T cells sorted from blood, taken at week 0. All receptors derive from a human donor with alopecia areata.

This clone came up a few times. The CDR3 DNA sequence: TGCAGCGTGGCTAAGGGGAACAGCAACAAAGAGACCCAGTACTTC. Its protein is CSVAKGNSNKETQYF. The chain employs TRBV29-1 and TRBJ2-5; D is perhaps TRBD1 (5 bases). Between the trimmed V and J ends, which lost 6 bases and 3 bases, there was a span of 20 bases. The CDR3 sequence is 15 residues long. The germline V gene has CDR1 SQVTM and CDR2 ANQGSEA. The whole variable domain, remainder taken from reference TRBV29-1 and TRBJ2-5, is SAVISQKPSRDICQRGTSLTIQCQVDSQVTMMFWYRQQPGQSLTLIATANQGSEATYESGFVIDKFPISRPNLTFSTLTVSNMSPEDSSIYLCSVAKGNSNKETQYFGPGTRLLVL.

DNA for the CDR3: TGTGCCAGCAGTGAATCAGAGAGCTCCTATAATTCACCCCTCCACTTT. Translating it yields CASSESESSYNSPLHF. The chain carries TRBV2 and TRBJ1-6; D gene unclear. Germline lookup yields CDR1 SNHLY and CDR2 FYNNEI. CDR3 length equals 16 residues. Between the trimmed V and J ends, which lost 2 bases and 0 bases, there was a span of 8 bases.

CDR3 residues: CASSLIQAGATYNEQFF. DNA of the CDR3: TGCGCCAGCAGCTTGATCCAAGCGGGAGCGACCTACAATGAGCAGTTCTTC. The J gene is TRBJ2-1, the V gene TRBV5-1; 8 bases are a match to TRBD2. Germline CDR1 and CDR2: SGHRS and YFSETQ. The CDR3 length is 17 residues. V lost 1 base and J lost 2; bases outside the gene matches: 8.

The chain uses TRBV15 and TRBJ1-2; D gene uncertain. V was clipped by 0 bases and J by 6 bases, with 11 bases between them. Per the germline V gene, CDR1 is LNHNV and CDR2 is YYDKDF (reference sequence). This CDR3 is 14 amino acids long. Written as DNA, the CDR3 is TGTGCCACCAGCAGAGAGAAAGGGTGGCATGGCTACACCTTC. It translates to CATSREKGWHGYTF.

The chain recombines TRBV6-5 with TRBJ1-2; D is perhaps TRBD1 (6 bases). This CDR3 spans 14 amino acids. Germline CDR1 and CDR2: MNHEY and SVGAGI. V was pared by 6 bases and J by 8 bases, with 19 bases between. The DNA for the CDR3 is TGTGCCAGCAGAGAGCCCCAGGGGATCGGGGGCTACACCTTC. It codes for CASREPQGIGGYTF.

This chain joins TRBV30 and TRBJ2-1, with 9 bases that match TRBD2. Germline-derived CDR1 and CDR2 are GTSNPN and SVGIG (reference sequence). The trim removed 6 bases at V and 6 bases at J, leaving 9 bases unmatched. The CDR3 has 14 amino acids. CDR3 protein: CACLAGARSNEQFF. DNA of the CDR3: TGTGCCTGTTTAGCGGGAGCGAGGAGCAATGAGCAGTTCTTC.

The genes are TRBV6-5 and TRBJ2-7; the match to TRBD1 covers 7 bases. V lost 5 bases and J lost 2; bases outside the gene matches: 3. Per the germline V gene, CDR1 is MNHEY and CDR2 is SVGAGI. The CDR3 spans 13 residues. CDR3 nucleotide sequence: TGTGCCAGCAGTAGACAGGGCCCCTACGAGCAGTACTTC. Translating gives CASSRQGPYEQYF.

This clone appeared once. CDR3 sequence: CSVRDNVGYTF. The CDR3 coding sequence is TGCAGCGTCCGGGACAATGTTGGCTACACCTTC. V usage is TRBV29-1 and J usage is TRBJ1-2; a weak D match, TRBD1 (6 bases). Germline V gene sequence: CDR1 SQVTM, CDR2 ANQGSEA. With 6 bases removed from V and 7 bases from J, the gap between germline ends came to 12 bases. The CDR3 length is 11 residues. The full variable domain, rest sourced from reference TRBV29-1 and TRBJ1-2, is SAVISQKPSRDICQRGTSLTIQCQVDSQVTMMFWYRQQPGQSLTLIATANQGSEATYESGFVIDKFPISRPNLTFSTLTVSNMSPEDSSIYLCSVRDNVGYTFGSGTRLTVV.

V and J are TRBV29-1 and TRBJ2-3; D is ambiguous. Germline V gene sequence: CDR1 SQVTM, CDR2 ANQGSEA. This CDR3 has 13 amino acids. The ends were cut back, 3 bases at V and 3 bases at J, with 10 bases in the middle. CDR3 region: CSVERPETDTQYF. In DNA form, the CDR3 reads TGCAGCGTTGAGAGACCTGAGACAGATACGCAGTATTTT.

The CDR3 spells CASSVGRVTDTQYF. The CDR3 DNA is TGTGCCAGCAGCGTAGGCCGGGTAACAGATACGCAGTATTTT. The genes are TRBV9 and TRBJ2-3; D ambiguous. Germline CDR1 and CDR2: SGDLS and YYNGEE. Trimming shortened V by 0 bases and J by 3 bases, and 8 bases separated the two germline ends. The CDR3 has 14 residues.

The J gene is TRBJ2-5, the V gene TRBV27; 8 nucleotides match TRBD2. The germline V gene encodes CDR1 MNHEY and CDR2 SMNVEV (reference sequence). CDR3 length: 14 amino acids. J was trimmed by 9 bases and V by 3 bases; bases with no gene match: 9. CDR3 protein: CASSFTSGPGAQYF. In DNA, the CDR3 is TGTGCCAGCAGTTTTACTAGCGGACCGGGGGCCCAGTACTTC.